This T cell receptor beta chain was captured by sequencing in a study of high-grade serous ovarian cancer treatment subgroups. Tumor tissue was taken before any definitive surgery or chemotherapy was given. Libraries were prepared by immunoSEQ multiplex PCR; TCRdb keeps only in-frame clonotypes and omits some of them. The repertoire includes some 40,000 clones, roughly 83% of them detected once, and over 3% sits in the top ten. The clonotype was recovered from a human donor with high-grade serous ovarian cancer. Sequenced input: tumor tissue.

Here the CDR3 reads CASSLESAGTDLTYEQYF. The CDR3 DNA reads as TGTGCCAGCAGCTTAGAGTCTGCCGGGACAGACCTGACCTACGAGCAGTACTTC. The J gene is TRBJ2-7, the V gene TRBV7-8; TRBD1 matches at 7 bases. Germline V gives CDR1 SGHVS, CDR2 FQNEAQ. The CDR3 is 18 residues long. The J segment lost 2 bases and the V segment lost 1 base, leaving 14 bases of the junction unmatched. Complete variable domain (other parts from reference TRBV7-8 and TRBJ2-7): GAGVSQSPRYKVAKRGQDVALRCDPISGHVSLFWYQQALGQGPEFLTYFQNEAQLDKSGLPSDRFFAERPEGSVSTLKIQRTQQEDSAVYLCASSLESAGTDLTYEQYFGPGTRLTVT.